This T cell receptor beta chain appears in the sequencing data of a study of cytomegalovirus exposure and HLA in healthy donors. The germline V gene encodes CDR1 SSHAT and CDR2 FNYEAQ (reference sequence). The CDR3 is 17 residues long. The V and J ends lost 4 bases and 5 bases, in that order; junction bases with no gene match: 12. Primers included in the PCR were 60 Vbeta and 13 Jbeta primers. Only in-frame clones appear in the TCRdb table, and some are missing; sequencing was by immunoSEQ multiplex PCR. The table lists about 170,000 clones, 82% of them singletons. The sequence derives from a male donor in good health and CMV-seronegative. Sample: PBMCs. The chain uses TRBV7-7 and TRBJ2-2, with 8 bases identical to TRBD1. The CDR3 nucleotides read TGTGCCAGCAGCTCGACGCCTCAGGGGGCGAGAACCGGGGAGCTGTTTTTT. Protein: CASSSTPQGARTGELFF.